This TCR beta chain was profiled in a study of blood T cell repertoires in COVID-19. The method was immunoSEQ multiplex PCR; TCRdb's version includes in-frame clones alone and lacks a portion of them. Of fewer than 350,000 clones listed, 85% are singletons. The germline V gene has CDR1 GTSNPN and CDR2 SVGIG (reference sequence). Between the trimmed V and J ends, which lost 7 bases and 7 bases, there was a span of 19 bases. CDR3 length: 13 amino acids. Input material: PBMCs or T cells enriched from blood (not recorded which). The chain carries TRBV30 and TRBJ1-2; D perhaps matches TRBD1 (6 bases). The TCR sequence derives from a woman between 25 and 40 years old who had been exposed to COVID-19. CDR3 protein: CAYTTQGSFGYTF. Written as DNA, the CDR3 is TGTGCCTACACCACACAGGGTTCTTTTGGCTACACCTTC. Looking up the rest from reference TRBV30 and TRBJ1-2 gives the full variable domain: SQTIHQWPATLVQPVGSPLSLECTVEGTSNPNLYWYRQAAGRGLQLLFYSVGIGQISSEVPQNLSASRPQDRQFILSSKKLLLSDSGFYLCAYTTQGSFGYTFGSGTRLTVV.